This T cell receptor (beta chain) appears in the sequencing data of a study of radiotherapy plus CTLA-4 blockade in lung cancer. In the study overall: Overall, roughly 17% of patients showed an objective response, while around 34% attained disease control. Overall study results and limits: Expansion in blood of tumor-derived TCR clones was seen after radiotherapy plus ipilimumab.

Germline assignment: CDR1 KGHSY and CDR2 FQNENV. With 4 bases clipped from V and 2 bases from J, the junction kept 10 bases outside the gene matches. This CDR3 comprises 16 residues. A note on this clone: What it recognizes is unknown.

Enrolled patients, whose metastatic non-small-cell lung cancer was chemo-refractory, received focal radiation plus CTLA-4 blockade with ipilimumab. Sequencing used immunoSEQ multiplex PCR; TCRdb keeps in-frame clones, though not all of them. The sample has 90,000 to 150,000 clones, just under 80% seen once. The chain carries TRBV16 and TRBJ1-1, with 7 bases matching TRBD1. This sequence was found in a human donor with non-small cell lung cancer who had a partial response to radiotherapy plus ipilimumab. This sample comprised peripheral blood, obtained from a patient treated with radiotherapy plus ipilimumab. The CDR3 DNA reads as TGTGCCAGCAGCCGGCCGGGACAGAGGATAAACACTGAAGCTTTCTTT. It translates to CASSRPGQRINTEAFF.